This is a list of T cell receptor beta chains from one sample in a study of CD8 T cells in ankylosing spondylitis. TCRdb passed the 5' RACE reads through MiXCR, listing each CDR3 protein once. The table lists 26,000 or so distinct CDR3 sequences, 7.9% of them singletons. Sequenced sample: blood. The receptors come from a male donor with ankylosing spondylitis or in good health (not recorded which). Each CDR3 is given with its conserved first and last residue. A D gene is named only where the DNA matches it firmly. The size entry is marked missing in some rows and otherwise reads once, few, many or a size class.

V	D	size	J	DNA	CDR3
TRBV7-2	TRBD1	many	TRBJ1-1	TGTGCCAGCAGCTTATTAGGGGTTAGACAGGGCACTGAAGCTTTCTTT	CASSLLGVRQGTEAFF
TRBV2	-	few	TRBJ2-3	TGTGCCAGCAAATTAAGACTGGGGGATACGCAGTATTTT	CASKLRLGDTQYF
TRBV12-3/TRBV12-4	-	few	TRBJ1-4	TGTGCCAGCAGTTGGGGTCTATATGAAAAACTGTTTTTT	CASSWGLYEKLFF
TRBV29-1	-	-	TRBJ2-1	TGCAGCGTTGACTCGAAACTTGCGACTTCCTACAATGAGCAGTTCTTC	CSVDSKLATSYNEQFF
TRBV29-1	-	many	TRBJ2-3	TGCAGCGTTGCTTACAGCCGCACAGATACGCAGTATTTT	CSVAYSRTDTQYF
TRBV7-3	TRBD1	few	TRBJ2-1	TGTGCCAGCAGCCCGAAACAGGGGCCGAGCGTCAATGAGCAGTTCTTC	CASSPKQGPSVNEQFF
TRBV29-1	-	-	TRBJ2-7	TGCAGCGTTGAGTCGGCAGGGCCCATCTACGAGCAGTACTTC	CSVESAGPIYEQYF
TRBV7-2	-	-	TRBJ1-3	TGTGCCAGCAGCCCCGGGACACCTTTCGGAAACACCATATATTTT	CASSPGTPFGNTIYF
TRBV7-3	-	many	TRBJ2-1	TGTGCCAGCAGCTTAACGGGCGGATACAATGAGCAGTTCTTC	CASSLTGGYNEQFF
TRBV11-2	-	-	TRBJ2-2	TGTGCCAGCACCTTAAGGTTCGCGAACACCGGGGAGCTGTTTTTT	CASTLRFANTGELFF
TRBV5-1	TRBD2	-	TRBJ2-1	TGCGCCAGCAGCTGGGACTGGGAGGGGGAGCAGTTCTTC	CASSWDWEGEQFF
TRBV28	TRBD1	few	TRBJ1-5	TGTGCCAGCAATACAGGGGCAAATCAGCCCCAGCATTTT	CASNTGANQPQHF
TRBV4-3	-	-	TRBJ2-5	TGCGCCAGCAGCCTGCAGGGCGGGGAGACCCAGTACTTC	CASSLQGGETQYF
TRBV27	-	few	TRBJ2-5	TGTGCCAGCAGTTTATGGGGCGCCTCTAAAGAGACCCAGTACTTC	CASSLWGASKETQYF
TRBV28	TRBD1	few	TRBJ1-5	TGTGCCAGCAGTCCCGGACAGGCGATTAGCAATCAGCCCCAGCATTTT	CASSPGQAISNQPQHF
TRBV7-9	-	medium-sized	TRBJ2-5	TGTGCCAGCAGCCCAAAGGGACCGGAGACCCAGTACTTC	CASSPKGPETQYF
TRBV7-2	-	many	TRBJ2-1	TGTGCCAGCAGCTTGGGCCTAGCCAACAATGAGCAGTTCTTC	CASSLGLANNEQFF
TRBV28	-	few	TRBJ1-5	TGTGCCAGCGGCCTGAGTCAGCCCCAGCATTTT	CASGLSQPQHF
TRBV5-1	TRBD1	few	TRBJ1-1	TGCGCCAGCACCCCGACAGGGGGTTGGAACACTGAAGCTTTCTTT	CASTPTGGWNTEAFF
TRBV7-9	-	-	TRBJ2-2	TGTACCAGCAGCACCTCGAGGGGTAACACCGGGGAGCTGTTTTTT	CTSSTSRGNTGELFF
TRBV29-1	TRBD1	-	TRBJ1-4	TGCAGCGTGGTGACAGGGGAGAGTGAAAAACTGTTTTTT	CSVVTGESEKLFF
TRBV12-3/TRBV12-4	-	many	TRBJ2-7	TGTGCCAGCAGTTTGCACGGCGACTACGAGCAGTACTTC	CASSLHGDYEQYF
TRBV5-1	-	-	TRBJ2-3	TGCGCCAGCAGCTTGACTAGCACAGATACGCAGTATTTT	CASSLTSTDTQYF
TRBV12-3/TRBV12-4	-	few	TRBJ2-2	TGTGCCAGCAGTTTGAGGGGGGGGAGTAACACCGGGGAGCTGTTTTTT	CASSLRGGSNTGELFF
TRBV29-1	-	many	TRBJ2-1	TGCAGCGTTGGCCAGGGATGGAATGAGCAGTTCTTC	CSVGQGWNEQFF
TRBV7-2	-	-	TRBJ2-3	TGTGCCAGCAGCCGCCAGGTCAGCGCGAGGGGCACAGATACGCAGTATTTT	CASSRQVSARGTDTQYF
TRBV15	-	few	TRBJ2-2	TGTGCCACCAGCAGAGATCGTGGGGTAAACGGGGAGCTGTTTTTT	CATSRDRGVNGELFF
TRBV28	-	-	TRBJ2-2	TGTGCCAGCAGCTTTTCCCTGCAGATTAGAGGCCCCGGGGAGCTGTTTTTT	CASSFSLQIRGPGELFF
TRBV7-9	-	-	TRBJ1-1	TGTGCCAGCAGCCTTAGTGGGACGGGAACTGAAGCTTTCTTT	CASSLSGTGTEAFF
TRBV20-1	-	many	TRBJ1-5	TGCACCACCCGGCGGGGGTTGGATCAGCCCCAGCATTTT	CTTRRGLDQPQHF
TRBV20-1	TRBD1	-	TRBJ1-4	TGCAGTGCGAGGGACAGGGGGGAAAGTGAAAAACTGTTTTTT	CSARDRGESEKLFF
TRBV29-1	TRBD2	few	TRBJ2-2	TGCAGCGCCACCGGGACTAGTAACACCGGGGAGCTGTTTTTT	CSATGTSNTGELFF
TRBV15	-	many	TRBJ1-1	TGTGCCACCAGCAGAGATACCCCCCGCAATGCTTTCTTT	CATSRDTPRNAFF
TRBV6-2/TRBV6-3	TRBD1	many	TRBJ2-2	TGTGCCAGCAGGGACCCGGGACAGATCACCGGGGAGCTGTTTTTT	CASRDPGQITGELFF
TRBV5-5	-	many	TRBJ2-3	TGTGCCAGCAGCTTGTGGACAGATACGCAGTATTTT	CASSLWTDTQYF
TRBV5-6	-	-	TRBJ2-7	TGTGCCAGCAGCGAGAGGACGCTGGCGTCCCACGAGCAGTACTTC	CASSERTLASHEQYF
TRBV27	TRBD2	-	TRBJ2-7	TGTGCCAGCACCCGGACTAGCGGGAGGTCCGAGCAGTACTTC	CASTRTSGRSEQYF
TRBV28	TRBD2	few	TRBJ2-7	TGTGCCAGCAGAAGTCCCGGGACTAGCGGGAGGGCCACCTACGAGCAGTACTTC	CASRSPGTSGRATYEQYF
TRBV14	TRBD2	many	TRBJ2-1	TGTGCCAGCAGCATACAACTAGCGAGCTCCTACAATGAGCAGTTCTTC	CASSIQLASSYNEQFF
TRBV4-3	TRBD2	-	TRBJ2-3	TGCGCCAGCAGCCAAGAAGGACGGTTAGCGGGACTCACAGATACGCAGTATTTT	CASSQEGRLAGLTDTQYF
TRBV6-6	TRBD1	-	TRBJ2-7	TGTGCCAGCAGCGGACAGGGCTTAGGATCCTACGAGCAGTACTTC	CASSGQGLGSYEQYF
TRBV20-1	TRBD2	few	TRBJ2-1	TGCAGTGCTGGGGGGGTACCGGGGACCTTAGGGAATGAGCAGTTCTTC	CSAGGVPGTLGNEQFF
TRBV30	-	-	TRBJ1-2	TGTGCCTGGAGTGCGGACTTAAACTATGGCTACACCTTC	CAWSADLNYGYTF
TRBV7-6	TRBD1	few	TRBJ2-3	TGTGCCAGCAGCAGACAGGGCCGAGATACGCAGTATTTT	CASSRQGRDTQYF
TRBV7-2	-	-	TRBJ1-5	TGTGCCAGCAGGAGAGACAGTAGCAGCAATCAGCCCCAGCATTTT	CASRRDSSSNQPQHF
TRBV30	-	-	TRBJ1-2	TGTGCCTGGAGTGGGCAGTCCTCAACTGGCTACACCTTC	CAWSGQSSTGYTF
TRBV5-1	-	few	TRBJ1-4	TGCGCCAGCAGCTTGACAGCCCAGGGAAATGAAAAACTGTTTTTT	CASSLTAQGNEKLFF
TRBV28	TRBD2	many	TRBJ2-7	TGTGCCAGCAGCGAACCTAGCGGGAACGCCGAGCAGTACTTC	CASSEPSGNAEQYF
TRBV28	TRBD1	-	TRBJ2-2	TGTGCCAGCAGCCCGACAGGGGATTACACCGGGGAGCTGTTTTTT	CASSPTGDYTGELFF
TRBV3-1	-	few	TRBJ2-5	TGTGCCAGCAGCCAATCCTTTGACAGTTATCAAGAGACCCAGTACTTC	CASSQSFDSYQETQYF
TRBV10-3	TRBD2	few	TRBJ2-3	TGTGCCGGGGGGAGCGGGATTAGCACAGATACGCAGTATTTT	CAGGSGISTDTQYF
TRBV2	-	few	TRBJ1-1	TGTGCCAGCAGCAGACTACAGGCGGGGGACACTGAAGCTTTCTTT	CASSRLQAGDTEAFF
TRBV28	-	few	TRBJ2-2	TGTGCCAGCAGTTTTCGGCGGATCACCGGGGAGCTGTTTTTT	CASSFRRITGELFF